This TCR beta chain was obtained from a study of technical replicates of blood from several donors. Assay: immunoSEQ multiplex PCR; the TCRdb copy retains only in-frame clones and omits some. The repertoire has 76,000 or so clones, roughly 90% of them found once; the top ten carry 0.25%. This CDR3 comprises 14 residues. From germline, CDR1 is SGHTA and CDR2 FQGTGA. V shed 5 bases and J 0 bases; nucleotides not matched to a gene: 3. This chain uses TRBV7-3 with TRBJ1-2, with 7 bases fitting TRBD1. The sample taken for sequencing was T cells isolated from PBMCs. This clonotype was sampled from a human donor in good health. CDR3 DNA sequence: TGTGCCAGCAGCCAAGGGACAGCTAACTATGGCTACACCTTC. This codes for CASSQGTANYGYTF.